What follows are 12 T cell receptor beta chains derived from one specimen sequenced in a study of tissue T cells after allogeneic stem cell transplantation. Sequenced by immunoSEQ multiplex PCR; TCRdb stores in-frame clones only, minus some. The sample comprises about 4,700 clones, approximately 66% of which are singletons, and 5.5% to 8% rests with the top ten. The sample consisted of left colon tissue, taken at autopsy. The receptors stem from a male donor older than 55 with lung cancer.

V usage is TRBV5-6 and J usage is TRBJ2-7; TRBD1 aligns across 9 bases. CDR1 is SGHDT, CDR2 YYEEEE, per germline. The CDR3 loop spans 14 amino acids. Unmatched junction bases numbered 7, after V lost 4 bases and J lost 5 bases. The DNA for the CDR3 is TGTGCCAGCAGCCCCGGGACAGGGTTCCACGAGCAGTACTTC. Amino acid sequence: CASSPGTGFHEQYF.

This clone qualifies as large. The chain joins TRBV19 to TRBJ1-1; 9 nucleotides align to TRBD1. Germline trimming cut 4 bases from V and 7 bases from J; bases unmatched to any gene: 4. Looked up from germline, CDR1 is LNHDA and CDR2 is SQIVND (reference sequence). The CDR3 runs to 13 residues. The CDR3: CASSTQGADEAFF. CDR3 nucleotide sequence: TGTGCCAGTAGTACACAGGGGGCTGATGAAGCTTTCTTT.

The gene calls are TRBV9 and TRBJ2-1; D is unresolved. This CDR3 region has 15 residues. Per germline, CDR1 SGDLS and CDR2 YYNGEE. Trimming pared 2 bases from V and 0 bases from J, leaving 9 bases between. CDR3 in amino acids: CASSVLGSSYNEQFF. As DNA, the CDR3 is TGTGCCAGCAGCGTCCTGGGAAGCTCCTACAATGAGCAGTTCTTC.

This clone has only a few counts. The rearrangement links TRBV20-1 to TRBJ2-5, with unresolved D. This CDR3 is 13 amino acids long. The V end was cut by 6 bases, the J end by 5 bases, with 16 bases between. Germline-derived CDR1 and CDR2 are DFQATT and SNEGSKA (reference sequence). The CDR3 reads CSASRGRTETQYF. DNA of the CDR3: TGCAGTGCGAGTAGAGGCAGGACGGAGACCCAGTACTTC.

This clone was seen a handful of times. The genes are TRBV9 and TRBJ1-1; D not certain. CDR1 and CDR2 from the germline V gene are SGDLS and YYNGEE. Trimming stripped 3 bases from V and 4 bases from J, with 16 bases between. The CDR3 length is 15 residues. The CDR3 nucleotides are TGTGCCAGCAGCGCAAGTTCCGGAGTGACCACTGAAGCTTTCTTT. Residues: CASSASSGVTTEAFF.

CDR3 nucleotide sequence: TGCAGCGCTACGTTTGGTTTGGGAGGGACTGAAGCTTTCTTT. The encoded protein is CSATFGLGGTEAFF. V usage is TRBV29-1 and J usage is TRBJ1-1; D is uncertain. Germline V CDR1 and CDR2: SQVTM, ANQGSEA. The CDR3 loop spans 14 amino acids. With 7 bases removed from V and 5 bases from J, the gap between germline ends came to 20 bases.

This chain links TRBV21-1 with TRBJ1-2; TRBD1, the table's D call, lacks a check against the DNA. TRBV21-1 is a known pseudogene. The CDR3 runs 11 residues. The CDR3 protein is CARGQDYGYTF. The CDR3 DNA reads as TGTGCCAGAGGACAGGACTATGGCTACACCTTC.

The chain uses TRBV7-9 and TRBJ2-1; tentative D call: TRBD1 (7 bases). V was pared by 5 bases and J by 4 bases, with 15 bases between. The CDR3 spans 15 residues. CDR1 is SEHNR and CDR2 is FQNEAQ in the germline V gene (reference sequence). The DNA of the CDR3 is TGTGCCAGCAGCCTCCAGGGGGGTTTTTACAATGAGCAGTTCTTC. Its protein is CASSLQGGFYNEQFF.

This clone was found once. This rearrangement joins TRBV20-1 to TRBJ2-3; 7 nucleotides align to TRBD2. Germline V CDR1 and CDR2: DFQATT, SNEGSKA (reference sequence). This CDR3 contains 14 residues. V lost 3 bases to trimming and J lost 1 base; unmatched junction nucleotides: 4. As DNA, the CDR3 is TGCAGTGCTAGTGTGGGGGGGGGCACAGATACGCAGTATTTT. Translation: CSASVGGGTDTQYF.

The chain joins TRBV6-5 to TRBJ1-2; 12 bases line up with TRBD1. Germline V gene lookup returns CDR1 MNHEY and CDR2 SVGAGI. Germline trimming cut 5 bases from V and 13 bases from J; bases unmatched to any gene: 8. There are 13 residues in the CDR3. CDR3 DNA: TGTGCCAGCAGTCCCAACAGGGACAGGGGGCCCACCTTC. Translated, it gives CASSPNRDRGPTF.

This rearrangement joins TRBV5-1 to TRBJ1-4; 7 bases match TRBD1. CDR3 length: 16 amino acids. Germline V gene sequence: CDR1 SGHRS, CDR2 YFSETQ. V lost 5 bases, J lost 7 bases, and 14 bases stayed unmatched. CDR3 amino acids: CASRPGQRALSEKLFF. CDR3 DNA: TGCGCCAGCAGGCCGGGACAGCGCGCATTGTCTGAAAAACTGTTTTTT.

V gene TRBV7-4 combines with J gene TRBJ1-1; D gene unclear. The V gene's germline CDR1 is SGHVT and CDR2 SQSDAQ. The CDR3 totals 17 residues. Trimming shortened V by 4 bases and J by 2 bases, and 20 bases separated the two germline ends. The CDR3 loop is CASSSKLGSGVNTEAFF. CDR3 DNA: TGTGCCAGCAGCTCAAAACTGGGATCCGGGGTTAACACTGAAGCTTTCTTT.